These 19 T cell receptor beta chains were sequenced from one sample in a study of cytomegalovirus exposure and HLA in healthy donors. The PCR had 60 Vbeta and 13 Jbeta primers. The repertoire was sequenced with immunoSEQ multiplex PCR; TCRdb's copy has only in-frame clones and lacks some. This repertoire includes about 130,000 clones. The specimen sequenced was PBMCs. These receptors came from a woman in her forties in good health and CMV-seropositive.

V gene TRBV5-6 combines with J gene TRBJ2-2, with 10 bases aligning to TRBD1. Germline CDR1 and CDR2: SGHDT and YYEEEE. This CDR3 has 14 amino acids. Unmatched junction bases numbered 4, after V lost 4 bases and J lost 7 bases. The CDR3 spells CASSPGTGVGELFF. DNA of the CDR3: TGTGCCAGCAGCCCCGGGACAGGGGTCGGGGAGCTGTTTTTT.

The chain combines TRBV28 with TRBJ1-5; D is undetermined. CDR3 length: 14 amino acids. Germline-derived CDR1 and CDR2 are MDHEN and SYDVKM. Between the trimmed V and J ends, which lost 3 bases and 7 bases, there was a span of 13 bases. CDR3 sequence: CASSLGGKGQPQHF. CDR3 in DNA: TGTGCCAGCAGTTTGGGAGGGAAGGGACAGCCCCAGCATTTT.

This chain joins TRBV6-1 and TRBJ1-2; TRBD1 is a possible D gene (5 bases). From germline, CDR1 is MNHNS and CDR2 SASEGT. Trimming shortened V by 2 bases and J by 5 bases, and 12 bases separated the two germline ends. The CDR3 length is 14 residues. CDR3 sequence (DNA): TGTGCCAGCAGTGAACCCCAGGGTCGGTATGGCTACACCTTC. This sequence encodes CASSEPQGRYGYTF.

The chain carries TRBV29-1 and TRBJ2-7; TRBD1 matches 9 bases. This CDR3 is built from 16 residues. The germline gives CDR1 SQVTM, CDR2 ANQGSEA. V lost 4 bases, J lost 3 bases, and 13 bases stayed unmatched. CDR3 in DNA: TGCAGCGTTGTTACCAAGTCCCGGGACAGGGACTACGAGCAGTACTTC. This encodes CSVVTKSRDRDYEQYF.

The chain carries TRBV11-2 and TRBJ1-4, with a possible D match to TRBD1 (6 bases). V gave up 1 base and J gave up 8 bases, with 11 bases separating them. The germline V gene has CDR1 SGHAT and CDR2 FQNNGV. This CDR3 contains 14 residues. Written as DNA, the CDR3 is TGTGCCAGCAGCTTAGTCCCAGGGGTCGAAAAACTGTTTTTT. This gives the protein CASSLVPGVEKLFF.

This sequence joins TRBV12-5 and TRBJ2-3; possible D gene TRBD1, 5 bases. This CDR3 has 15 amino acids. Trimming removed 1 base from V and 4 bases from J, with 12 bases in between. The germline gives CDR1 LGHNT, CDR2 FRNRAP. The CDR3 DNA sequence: TGTGCTAGTGGTTTGGGGGCAATAGGGGCAGATACGCAGTATTTT. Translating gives CASGLGAIGADTQYF.

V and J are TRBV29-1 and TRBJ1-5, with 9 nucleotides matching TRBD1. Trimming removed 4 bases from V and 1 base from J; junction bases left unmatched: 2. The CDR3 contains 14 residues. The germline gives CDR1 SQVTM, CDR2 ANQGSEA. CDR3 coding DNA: TGCAGCGTTGGGGGACAGGGAAGCAATCAGCCCCAGCATTTT. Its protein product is CSVGGQGSNQPQHF.

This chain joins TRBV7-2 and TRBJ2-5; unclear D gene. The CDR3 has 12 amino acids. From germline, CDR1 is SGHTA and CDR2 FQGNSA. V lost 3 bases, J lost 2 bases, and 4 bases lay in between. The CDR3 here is CASSFQQETQYF. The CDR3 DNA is TGTGCCAGCAGCTTCCAGCAAGAGACCCAGTACTTC.

The CDR3 DNA reads as TGTGCCAGCAGCTCCGCAGCGGGAGGTGGCACAGATACGCAGTATTTT. This translates into CASSSAAGGGTDTQYF. The V and J genes are TRBV7-6 and TRBJ2-3, with 9 positions matching TRBD2. Germline CDR1 and CDR2: SGHVS and FNYEAQ. V lost 4 bases and J lost 1; bases outside the gene matches: 6. This CDR3 region has 16 residues.

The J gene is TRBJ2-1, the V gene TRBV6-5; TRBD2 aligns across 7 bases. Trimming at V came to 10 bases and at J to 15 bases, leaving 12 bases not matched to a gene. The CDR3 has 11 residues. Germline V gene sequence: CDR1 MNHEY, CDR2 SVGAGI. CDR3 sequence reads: CATVKSGMWFF. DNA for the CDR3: TGTGCCACCGTAAAGAGCGGGATGTGGTTCTTC.

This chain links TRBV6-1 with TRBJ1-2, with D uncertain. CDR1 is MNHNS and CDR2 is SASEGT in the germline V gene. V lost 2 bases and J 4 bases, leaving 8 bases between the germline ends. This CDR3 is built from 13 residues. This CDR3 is CASSESGIYGYTF. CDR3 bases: TGTGCCAGCAGTGAATCGGGTATCTATGGCTACACCTTC.

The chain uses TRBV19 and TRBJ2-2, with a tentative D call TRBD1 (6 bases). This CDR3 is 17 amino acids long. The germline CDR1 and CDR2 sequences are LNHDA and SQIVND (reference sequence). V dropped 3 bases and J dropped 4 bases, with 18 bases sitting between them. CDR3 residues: CASSILGMGAGTGELFF. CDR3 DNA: TGTGCCAGTAGTATCTTGGGGATGGGGGCCGGCACCGGGGAGCTGTTTTTT.

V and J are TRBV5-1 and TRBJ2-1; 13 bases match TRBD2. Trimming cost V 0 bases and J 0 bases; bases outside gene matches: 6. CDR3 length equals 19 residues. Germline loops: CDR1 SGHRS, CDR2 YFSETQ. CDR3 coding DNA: TGCGCCAGCAGCTTGGGACTAGCGGGAGGAACCAGCTCCTACAATGAGCAGTTCTTC. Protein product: CASSLGLAGGTSSYNEQFF.

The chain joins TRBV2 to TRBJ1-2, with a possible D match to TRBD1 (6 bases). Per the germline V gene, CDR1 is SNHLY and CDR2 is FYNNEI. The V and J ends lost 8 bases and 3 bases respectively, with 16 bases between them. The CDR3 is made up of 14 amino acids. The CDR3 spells CASLRPGVYYGYTF. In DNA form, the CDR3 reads TGTGCCAGCCTGAGGCCAGGGGTTTACTATGGCTACACCTTC.

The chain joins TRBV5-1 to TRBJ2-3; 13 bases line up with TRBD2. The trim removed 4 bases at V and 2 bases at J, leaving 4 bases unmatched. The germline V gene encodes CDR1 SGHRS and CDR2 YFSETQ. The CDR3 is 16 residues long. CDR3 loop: CASSLGLAGDTDTQYF. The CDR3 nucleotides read TGCGCCAGCAGCCTAGGACTAGCGGGAGACACAGATACGCAGTATTTT.

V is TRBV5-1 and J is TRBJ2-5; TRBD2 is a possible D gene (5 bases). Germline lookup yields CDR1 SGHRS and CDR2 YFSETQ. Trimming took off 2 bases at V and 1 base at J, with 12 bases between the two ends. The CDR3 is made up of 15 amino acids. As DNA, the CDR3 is TGCGCCAGCAGCTTCGGGGAACGGTCCCAAGAGACCCAGTACTTC. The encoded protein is CASSFGERSQETQYF. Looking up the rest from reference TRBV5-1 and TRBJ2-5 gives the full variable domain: KAGVTQTPRYLIKTRGQQVTLSCSPISGHRSVSWYQQTPGQGLQFLFEYFSETQRNKGNFPGRFSGRQFSNSRSEMNVSTLELGDSALYLCASSFGERSQETQYFGPGTRLLVL.

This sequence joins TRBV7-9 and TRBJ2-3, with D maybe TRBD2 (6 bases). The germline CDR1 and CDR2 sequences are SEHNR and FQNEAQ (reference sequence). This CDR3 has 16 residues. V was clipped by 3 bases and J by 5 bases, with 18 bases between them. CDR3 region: CASSFSGHVPLDTQYF. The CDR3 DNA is TGTGCCAGCAGCTTCAGCGGGCACGTCCCCCTAGATACGCAGTATTTT.

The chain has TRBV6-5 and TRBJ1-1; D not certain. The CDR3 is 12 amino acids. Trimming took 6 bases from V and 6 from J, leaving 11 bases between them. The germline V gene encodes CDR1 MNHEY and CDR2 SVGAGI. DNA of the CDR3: TGTGCCAGCAGCCGCGGTGGAGCTGAAGCTTTCTTT. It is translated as CASSRGGAEAFF.

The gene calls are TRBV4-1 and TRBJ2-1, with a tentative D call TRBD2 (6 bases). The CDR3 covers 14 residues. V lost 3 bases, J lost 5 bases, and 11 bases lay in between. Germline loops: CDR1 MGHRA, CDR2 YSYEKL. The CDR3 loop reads CASSHIRRDNEQFF. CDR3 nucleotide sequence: TGCGCCAGCAGCCACATACGGAGGGACAATGAGCAGTTCTTC.